This is a list of T cell receptor beta chains from one sample in a study of T cells in Graves' hyperthyroidism and ophthalmopathy. TCRdb re-analysed the multiplex PCR reads in MiXCR, keeping a single row per CDR3 protein. The repertoire has 160,000 or so distinct CDR3 sequences, 9.4% of them found once; the top ten carry around 20%. The sequenced sample consisted of blood. The receptors were sampled from a woman between 18 and 29 years old with Graves' hyperthyroidism that later progressed to Graves' ophthalmopathy. Each CDR3 is given with its conserved first and last residue. The D gene is left open where the match is weak. For some rows the clone size is stated as once, few or many, or as a class when expanded; others skip it.

abundance,j_gene,d_gene,v_gene,CDR3nt,CDR3aa
-,TRBJ2-2,-,TRBV10-3,TGTGCCATCAGGAGGACCCAGCCGACGAACACCGGGGAGCTGTTTTTT,CAIRRTQPTNTGELFF
few,TRBJ2-7,-,TRBV6-1,TGTGCCGGCAGTTCTAGCCTAACCGGGGCGGGTGAGCAGTACTTC,CAGSSSLTGAGEQYF
many,TRBJ1-1,-,TRBV19,TGTGCCAGTCGGAAGTTGTTGAACACTGAAGCTTTCTTT,CASRKLLNTEAFF
many,TRBJ1-2,-,TRBV6-1,TGTGCCAGCTCCCCAGGGGCTGACTATGGCTACACCTTC,CASSPGADYGYTF
few,TRBJ2-7,TRBD2,TRBV18,TGTGCCAGCCAAAGCGGGACTAGCGGGAGACCTGAGCAGTACTTC,CASQSGTSGRPEQYF
many,TRBJ2-1,TRBD2,TRBV6-1,TGTGCCAGCAGTGCTAGCGGGGTGTACAATGAGCAGTTCTTC,CASSASGVYNEQFF
many,TRBJ2-1,-,TRBV12-3/TRBV12-4,TGTGCCAGCACTTTGGGATTAGCGAGCGCCTACAATGAGCAGTTCTTC,CASTLGLASAYNEQFF
few,TRBJ1-5,TRBD1,TRBV4-1,TGCGCCAGCAGCCAAGACATTTTTAGGGGGACAGCAAATAGCAATCAGCCCCAGCATTTT,CASSQDIFRGTANSNQPQHF
many,TRBJ1-2,-,TRBV12-3/TRBV12-4,TGTGCCAGCAGTTTAGCGCAGGGAGGGCAGGGCTATGGCTACACCTTC,CASSLAQGGQGYGYTF
many,TRBJ1-2,TRBD1,TRBV12-3/TRBV12-4,TGTGCCAGCACCCCGACAGGGTTCGTCTATGGCTACACCTTC,CASTPTGFVYGYTF
many,TRBJ1-5,-,TRBV7-9,TGTGCCAGCAGCTTAGACGGGGGCGGCAATCAGCCCCAGCATTTT,CASSLDGGGNQPQHF
many,TRBJ2-7,-,TRBV11-2,TGTGCCAGCAGCGGCTTAAGGACGGAGACCTACGAGCAGTACTTC,CASSGLRTETYEQYF
many,TRBJ2-2,TRBD2,TRBV11-2,TGTGCCAGCAGCTTAGCTGGGACTAGGCTAATGGGGGAGCTGTTTTTT,CASSLAGTRLMGELFF
many,TRBJ2-2,TRBD2,TRBV13,TGTGCCAGCAGCTTGACGACTAGCTGGAACACCGGGGAGCTGTTTTTT,CASSLTTSWNTGELFF
many,TRBJ1-2,-,TRBV24-1,TGTGCCACCAGTACTGCGCTGAGAGGTGGGGCCGAGGGCTACACCTTC,CATSTALRGGAEGYTF
many,TRBJ2-5,-,TRBV11-1,TGTGCCAGCAGCTTAGCGGGGGCAAAGACCCAGTACTTC,CASSLAGAKTQYF
-,TRBJ1-2,TRBD1,TRBV6-1,TGTGCCACCCTTGAATCCGGGACAGGCGTCGGCTACACCTTC,CATLESGTGVGYTF
many,TRBJ2-7,-,TRBV14,TGTGCCAGCAGCCAGGAGGGGGCGAGGGAGCAGTACTTC,CASSQEGAREQYF
-,TRBJ2-7,-,TRBV27,TGTGCCAGCGGGAACTGCGAGCAGTACTTC,CASGNCEQYF
many,TRBJ2-7,-,TRBV19,TGTGCCAGTAGTATATCCCAGGGCAGAGCCTACGAGCAGTACTTC,CASSISQGRAYEQYF
many,TRBJ2-3,-,TRBV28,TGTGCCAGCGGGGAAGTAACTAGCACAGATACGCAGTATTTT,CASGEVTSTDTQYF
many,TRBJ1-2,TRBD1,TRBV7-9,TGTGCCAGCAGCTTATCAGGACAGGGAGGAAATGGCTACACCTTC,CASSLSGQGGNGYTF
many,TRBJ2-3,TRBD2,TRBV5-6,TGTGCCAGCAGCTCTGAGCGGGGGGGGACAGATACGCAGTATTTT,CASSSERGGTDTQYF
-,TRBJ2-1,TRBD2,TRBV7-9,TGTGCCAGCAGCTTAAGCGGGGGGTTCAATGACCAGTTCTTC,CASSLSGGFNDQFF
-,TRBJ2-5,-,TRBV28,TGTGCCAGCAGTTTCCAGGGGAACCAAGAGACCCAGTACTTC,CASSFQGNQETQYF
-,TRBJ2-3,-,TRBV6-1,TGTGCCAGCGGCCTTGCGAGGGGTACGCAGTATTTT,CASGLARGTQYF
many,TRBJ2-7,TRBD2,TRBV6-2/TRBV6-3,TGTGCCAGCAGTCCCGGACTAGCGGGAGCTCGCGAGCAGTACTTC,CASSPGLAGAREQYF
many,TRBJ1-5,-,TRBV29-1,TGCAGCGTTGTTGGGACGGCGGGTCAGCCCCAGCATTTT,CSVVGTAGQPQHF
many,TRBJ1-6,-,TRBV11-2,TGTGCCAGCAGCTTAATGGGTCCGTCGAGCTCCTATAATTCACCCCTCCACTTT,CASSLMGPSSSYNSPLHF
-,TRBJ2-7,TRBD2,TRBV2,TGTGCCAGCACGGGTCCAGCGGGAGGGTACGAGCAGTACTTC,CASTGPAGGYEQYF
-,TRBJ2-1,-,TRBV6-1,TGTGCCAGCACCACGAGGGGGACTATAGTCCGCCATGAGCAGTTCTTC,CASTTRGTIVRHEQFF
many,TRBJ1-4,-,TRBV12-3/TRBV12-4,TGTGCCAGCAGTTTAGATTTAGTGTTAGTAGGGGCCACTAATGAAAAACTGTTTTTT,CASSLDLVLVGATNEKLFF
few,TRBJ2-5,TRBD2,TRBV5-1,TGCGCCAGCTGGGCTAGCGGGAGTTTGGGAGAGACCCAGTACTTC,CASWASGSLGETQYF
-,TRBJ1-5,TRBD1,TRBV27,TGTGCCAGCAGTTTTACCCTCGGGACAGATCATCAGCCCCAGCATTTT,CASSFTLGTDHQPQHF
-,TRBJ2-1,-,TRBV15,TGTGCCACCTCCTTTGCCTTTAATGAGCAGTTCTTC,CATSFAFNEQFF
many,TRBJ1-6,-,TRBV2,TGTGCCAGCAGGGGGATGAGCTCCTATAATTCACCCCTCCACTTT,CASRGMSSYNSPLHF
many,TRBJ2-7,TRBD1,TRBV6-1,TGTGCCAGCAGTCAAGGGACAGGGAGCGACGAGCAGTACTTC,CASSQGTGSDEQYF
-,TRBJ1-5,-,TRBV4-1,TGCGCCAGCAGCCAAGGCCAAGGTTATAGCAATCAGCCCCAGCATTTT,CASSQGQGYSNQPQHF
few,TRBJ2-7,-,TRBV2,TGTGCCAGCAGCGTAGGGGACATGTCCTACGAGCAGTACTTC,CASSVGDMSYEQYF
many,TRBJ2-5,-,TRBV7-8,TGTGCCAGCAGCTTAACGGGGGTAGAGACCCAGTACTTC,CASSLTGVETQYF
many,TRBJ1-5,-,TRBV30,TGTGCCTGGAGTTATAGGACTTCCCAGCCCCAGCATTTT,CAWSYRTSQPQHF
many,TRBJ1-5,-,TRBV20-1,TGCAGTGCCCGGACAGACAATCAGCCCCAGCATTTT,CSARTDNQPQHF
few,TRBJ2-3,-,TRBV4-1,TGCGCCAGCAGCCACCTTGGGGAGCGAGATACGCAGTATTTT,CASSHLGERDTQYF
-,TRBJ1-3,TRBD1,TRBV12-3/TRBV12-4,TGTGCCAGCAGTTTACCCAGGGGGCATGGAAACACCATATATTTT,CASSLPRGHGNTIYF
many,TRBJ1-1,-,TRBV24-1,TGTGCCACCAGTGATATTGAAAGCGATGAAGCTTTCTTT,CATSDIESDEAFF
many,TRBJ2-1,TRBD2,TRBV9,TGTGCCAGCAGCTCAACGACTAGCCTCTTAGGCAATGAGCAGTTCTTC,CASSSTTSLLGNEQFF
-,TRBJ2-7,-,TRBV7-9,TGTGCCAGCAGCTCCATAACCCGACCCTACGAGCAGTACTTC,CASSSITRPYEQYF
many,TRBJ1-6,TRBD1,TRBV12-3/TRBV12-4,TGTGCCAGCAAATCGGACAGGGCTGATTCACCCCTCCACTTT,CASKSDRADSPLHF
few,TRBJ1-1,-,TRBV4-1,TGCGCCAGCAGCCAAGATTCGGGGCGGGACCTCTTTGAAGCTTTCTTT,CASSQDSGRDLFEAFF
many,TRBJ1-6,-,TRBV30,TGTGCCTGGACCCTGGCGGGGTCGAGCACCTATAATTCACCCCTCCACTTT,CAWTLAGSSTYNSPLHF
many,TRBJ2-1,-,TRBV5-8,TGTGCCAGCAGCTTTAGGGGGGGGCCCTACAATGAGCAGTTCTTC,CASSFRGGPYNEQFF
many,TRBJ1-2,TRBD1,TRBV4-1,TGCGCCAGCAGCCTTGACAGGGGGGGGTATGGCTACACCTTC,CASSLDRGGYGYTF
many,TRBJ1-4,-,TRBV2,TGTGCCAGCAGTGGTGGGCGTGAAAAACTGTTTTTT,CASSGGREKLFF
few,TRBJ2-2,-,TRBV11-2,TGTGCCAGCAGCTTAGGGTTAAATCGGGACGCCGGGGAGCTGTTTTTT,CASSLGLNRDAGELFF
few,TRBJ2-1,TRBD2,TRBV7-7,TGTGCCAGCAGCGCTAATCCAAATGCGGGGGCCTACAATGAGCAGTTCTTC,CASSANPNAGAYNEQFF
many,TRBJ2-2,-,TRBV11-3,TGTGCCAGCAGCGACAGGTGGAGCACCGGGGAGCTGTTTTTT,CASSDRWSTGELFF
many,TRBJ2-1,-,TRBV28,TGTGCCAGCAGTTTGATTGGGACAATCCCCTCCTACAATGAGCAGTTCTTC,CASSLIGTIPSYNEQFF
-,TRBJ1-2,-,TRBV5-1,TGCGCCAGCAGCTTGTTGGCCCGGGGAAGGGACGGTCACTACACCTTC,CASSLLARGRDGHYTF
-,TRBJ2-5,TRBD2,TRBV5-1,TGCGCCAGCAGGGGGACTAGCGGGAAGGTGGAGACCCAGTACTTC,CASRGTSGKVETQYF
many,TRBJ2-7,-,TRBV5-1,TGCGCCAGCAGCCCTGGAGAGGGCCGGGCCTCCTACGAGCAGTACTTC,CASSPGEGRASYEQYF